These T cell receptor beta chains were read from a single sample in a study of blood T cell repertoires in COVID-19. Assay used: immunoSEQ multiplex PCR; TCRdb lists only in-frame clones, some missing. The table includes around 310,000 clones, 90% detected once. Sequencing input: peripheral blood. The origin of the receptors is a woman aged 40 to 49 with COVID-19, enrolled during active disease. Each CDR3 is given with its conserved first and last residue. The D gene is left open where the match is weak. Clone size, where shown, is once, few, many, or a class for clones that have expanded.

clone size	D gene	V gene	J gene	CDR3 protein	CDR3 DNA
NA	NA	TRBV4-3	TRBJ2-5	CASSQEGGRERFGETQYF	TGCGCCAGCAGCCAGGAGGGGGGGCGGGAACGGTTCGGAGAGACCCAGTACTTC
once	NA	TRBV7-9	TRBJ2-5	CASRPTGTGLETQYF	TGTGCCAGCAGACCGACAGGGACTGGTTTGGAGACCCAGTACTTC
NA	TRBD1	TRBV7-8	TRBJ1-1	CASSFGQGVAMNTEAFF	TGTGCCAGCAGCTTTGGACAGGGAGTGGCTATGAACACTGAAGCTTTCTTT
NA	NA	TRBV7-6	TRBJ1-3	CASSLSAGASSGNTIYF	TGTGCCAGCAGCTTATCTGCGGGGGCCAGCTCTGGAAACACCATATATTTT
NA	NA	TRBV7-2	TRBJ1-4	CASSAYTVMNEKLFF	TGTGCCAGCAGCGCTTACACCGTAATGAATGAAAAACTGTTTTTT
NA	NA	TRBV15	TRBJ1-1	CATRLGAFNTEAFF	TGTGCCACCCGTCTAGGGGCATTCAACACTGAAGCTTTCTTT
NA	TRBD1	TRBV7-8	TRBJ1-1	CASSLMGQGVTEAFF	TGTGCCAGCAGCTTAATGGGACAGGGCGTCACTGAAGCTTTCTTT
NA	TRBD1	TRBV11-2	TRBJ2-7	CASSSLRGQGAYEQYF	TGTGCCAGCAGCTCGTTAAGGGGACAGGGTGCCTACGAGCAGTACTTC
NA	TRBD1	TRBV3-1/TRBV3-2	TRBJ2-1	CASSLRGDRAHNEQFF	TGTGCCAGCAGCCTCAGAGGGGACAGGGCCCACAATGAGCAGTTCTTC
NA	TRBD1	TRBV19	TRBJ1-1	CASSFGQGNTEAFF	TGTGCCAGTAGTTTCGGACAGGGGAACACTGAAGCTTTCTTT
NA	TRBD1	TRBV7-2	TRBJ1-6	CASSLGGTGNSPLHF	TGTGCCAGCAGCTTAGGAGGGACAGGGAATTCACCCCTCCACTTT
NA	NA	TRBV27	TRBJ2-1	CASSEGIEQFF	TGTGCCAGCAGTGAGGGTATTGAGCAGTTCTTC
NA	NA	TRBV7-2	TRBJ2-7	CASSLRGPYEQYF	TGTGCCAGCAGCCTAAGGGGCCCCTACGAGCAGTACTTC
NA	NA	TRBV7-3	TRBJ1-1	CASSSPVNTEAFF	TGTGCCAGCAGCTCCCCGGTGAACACTGAAGCTTTCTTT
NA	NA	TRBV19	TRBJ1-5	CASSMGRGQPQHF	TGTGCCAGTAGTATGGGCCGGGGTCAGCCCCAGCATTTT
NA	NA	TRBV13	TRBJ2-7	CASSPRGRGSEQYF	TGTGCCAGCAGCCCCCGGGGCAGGGGAAGCGAGCAGTACTTC
NA	TRBD2	TRBV28	TRBJ2-7	CASSPAGGSYEQYF	TGTGCCAGCAGCCCCGCGGGGGGATCCTACGAGCAGTACTTC
NA	NA	TRBV19	TRBJ2-5	CASSIIWRGGQETQYF	TGTGCCAGTAGTATAATCTGGCGGGGTGGCCAAGAGACCCAGTACTTC
NA	NA	TRBV9	TRBJ1-1	CASSGRDKAFF	TGTGCCAGCAGCGGTCGGGACAAAGCTTTCTTT
NA	NA	TRBV3-1/TRBV3-2	TRBJ2-3	CASSQEEAGTQYF	TGTGCCAGCAGCCAAGAAGAGGCGGGTACGCAGTATTTT
NA	NA	TRBV9	TRBJ1-1	CASSVGPGDTEAFF	TGTGCCAGCAGCGTAGGTCCGGGGGACACTGAAGCTTTCTTT
NA	NA	TRBV15	TRBJ1-1	CATSRGAGNTEAFF	TGTGCCACCAGCAGAGGAGCTGGGAACACTGAAGCTTTCTTT